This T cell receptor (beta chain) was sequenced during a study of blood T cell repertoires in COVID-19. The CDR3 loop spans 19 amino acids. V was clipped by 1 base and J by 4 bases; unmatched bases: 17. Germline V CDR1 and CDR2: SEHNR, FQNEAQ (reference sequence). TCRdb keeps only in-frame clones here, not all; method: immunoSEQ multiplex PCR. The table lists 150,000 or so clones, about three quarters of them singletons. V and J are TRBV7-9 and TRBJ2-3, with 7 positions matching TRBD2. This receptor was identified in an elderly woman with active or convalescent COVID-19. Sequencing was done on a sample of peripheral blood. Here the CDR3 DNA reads TGTGCCAGCAGCTTAGGAAGGGGACTATCCTCTTTCGCGGCAGATACGCAGTATTTT. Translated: CASSLGRGLSSFAADTQYF.